This T cell receptor (beta chain) was sequenced for a study of blood T cell repertoires in COVID-19. As for the study in general: T cells, B-cell-depleted T cells, or PBMCs supplied cDNA or gDNA.

Followed over time, Seattle patients had been enrolled while infection was active. Per the study methods: Estimation of nucleated cell counts relied on the amplification of reference gene primers. TCRdb's copy holds only in-frame clones and misses some; the assay was immunoSEQ multiplex PCR. The D gene and trimming were derived from the DNA, and the V and J assignments and clone size from that table. The table includes fewer than 300,000 clones, 80% to 90% detected once. The V gene's germline CDR1 is SGHTA and CDR2 FQGNSA. With 6 bases clipped from V and 9 bases from J, the junction kept 7 bases outside the gene matches. There are 15 residues in the CDR3.

V is TRBV7-2 and J is TRBJ2-1, with 14 bases identical to TRBD2. Sequenced sample: peripheral blood. The clonotype was recovered from a woman between 45 and 65 years old with COVID-19, enrolled during active disease. Here the CDR3 reads CASRHGTSGSGEQFF. The DNA for the CDR3 is TGTGCCAGCAGACACGGGACTAGCGGGAGCGGTGAGCAGTTCTTC.